Presented here are 5 T cell receptor beta chains from one specimen sequenced in a study of cytomegalovirus exposure and HLA in healthy donors. The protocol was immunoSEQ multiplex PCR, while the TCRdb copy is restricted to in-frame clones and leaves out a portion. The profile shows 100,000 to 120,000 clones, approximately 94% of them singletons. The sequenced sample was PBMCs. These receptors originate from a woman aged 18-35 years in good health and CMV-seronegative.

The genes are TRBV13 and TRBJ2-7, with 7 bases that match TRBD1. Per germline, CDR1 PRHDT and CDR2 FYEKMQ (reference sequence). With 5 bases clipped from V and 3 bases from J, the junction kept 10 bases outside the gene matches. The CDR3 runs to 15 residues. CDR3 sequence: CASSEANRGSYEQYF. The CDR3 bases are TGTGCCAGCAGCGAGGCGAACAGGGGAAGCTACGAGCAGTACTTC.

This chain uses TRBV7-9 with TRBJ1-5; 10 bases align to TRBD1. The germline V gene encodes CDR1 SEHNR and CDR2 FQNEAQ (reference sequence). Trimming at V came to 5 bases and at J to 7 bases, leaving 8 bases not matched to a gene. This CDR3 has 15 amino acids. CDR3 loop: CASSTTDRGHQPQHF. CDR3 DNA: TGTGCCAGCAGCACGACCGACAGGGGGCACCAGCCCCAGCATTTT. Full variable domain (rest looked up from reference TRBV7-9 and TRBJ1-5): DTGVSQNPRHKITKRGQNVTFRCDPISEHNRLYWYRQTLGQGPEFLTYFQNEAQLEKSRLLSDRFSAERPKGSFSTLEIQRTEQGDSAMYLCASSTTDRGHQPQHFGDGTRLSIL.

The rearrangement joins TRBV11-2 to TRBJ2-1, with TRBD2 matching 11 bases. Germline loops: CDR1 SGHAT, CDR2 FQNNGV. The V gene end was trimmed by 7 bases and the J gene end by 7 bases; junction bases not matched to a gene: 9. The CDR3 covers 15 residues. Here the CDR3 reads CASIRILAGGNEQFF. In DNA form, the CDR3 reads TGTGCCAGCATCAGGATCTTAGCGGGGGGGAATGAGCAGTTCTTC.

Of note for this clone: Distinct nucleotide sequences in the sample also encode this CDR3. V is TRBV2 and J is TRBJ2-3; 9 bases align to TRBD2. CDR1 and CDR2 from the germline V gene are SNHLY and FYNNEI. There are 16 residues in the CDR3. V lost 2 bases, J lost 3 bases, and 6 bases stayed unmatched. The CDR3 loop is CASSERAGGRTDTQYF. In DNA, the CDR3 is TGTGCCAGCAGTGAACGGGCGGGGGGGAGGACAGATACGCAGTATTTT. Using reference TRBV2 and TRBJ2-3 for the parts outside the CDR3, the full variable domain is EPEVTQTPSHQVTQMGQEVILRCVPISNHLYFYWYRQILGQKVEFLVSFYNNEISEKSEIFDDQFSVERPDGSNFTLKIRSTKLEDSAMYFCASSERAGGRTDTQYFGPGTRLTVL.

The chain joins TRBV5-1 to TRBJ2-7, with 13 bases matching TRBD2. This CDR3 is built from 15 residues. Germline values: CDR1 SGHRS, CDR2 YFSETQ. Trimming at V came to 4 bases and at J to 2 bases, leaving 3 bases not matched to a gene. The CDR3: CASSRGLAGAYEQYF. CDR3 coding DNA: TGCGCCAGCAGCCGAGGACTAGCGGGGGCCTACGAGCAGTACTTC.